This T cell receptor (beta chain) was captured in a study of blood T cells in healthy people across ages (dated by TCRdb to between 2015 and 2017). Notes on the research overall: In model experiments, template switching captured roughly one uniquely barcoded TCR beta cDNA molecule for every two T cells. To track age-related changes in TCR beta repertoire diversity, the study relied on deep sequencing normalized with unique cDNA molecular identifiers. The study analyzed two additional independent replicas of 1 million unique cDNA reads from the same blood draw for two donors, one aged 18 to 30 and one aged 80 or older. Donors of different ages were randomly distributed across sequencing lanes to avoid experimental bias. The donors were split into four age groups: young (average around 15 years), middle-aged (about 40), aged (roughly 65) and long-lived (more than 80).

Library preparation used 5' RACE. Data came from an Illumina HiSeq 2500. The second PCR ran for about 6 to 11 cycles and used a J-beta primer mix along with a sample-barcoded 5' primer. A template-switch 5' adaptor carrying 12 random nucleotides introduced a unique molecular identifier onto each TCR beta cDNA molecule. Each sample yielded at least 2.5 million CDR3-containing paired-end reads. First-strand cDNA was synthesized from all RNA with the Mint cDNA synthesis kit, primed by a TRBC-specific oligonucleotide. After uracil-DNA glycosylase treatment, a first 18-cycle PCR used universal primers M1SS and BC2_uni_R on all cDNA. Per the source publication's procedure: For normalization, 1 million high-quality reads, each with a distinct molecular identifier, were randomly selected from each sample. Reads with shared molecular identifiers were discarded instead of being binned into consensus sequences. MiTCR, run with a Q25 quality threshold and the strictest error-elimination algorithm, handled CDR3 identification, clonotype clustering and error correction. A nonparametric unseen species model using Euler transformation provided a lower-bound estimate of total TCR beta diversity. The public reads were quality trimmed at Q25 with fastp and then assembled into clones with MiXCR by TCRdb, keeping productive beta chains. Each CDR3 protein appears once, grouped with its most common genes and DNA. The V and J calls come from TCRdb's annotation, not from the publication. A total of 600,000 or so distinct CDR3 sequences appear in this sample, about 30% of them only once. Clones ranked in the top ten supply about a sixth of the sample.

What the authors observed across the whole study: Estimates of total diversity based on one million sequenced T cells were regarded as lower bounds and as underestimates. Because donor CMV infection status was unknown, age-related changes in expanded clonotypes were potentially confounded. There was a strong correlation between observed TCR beta diversity and the percentage of naive T cells measured by flow cytometry. Conclusive comparison of naive and antigen-experienced compartments was prevented by the profiling of bulk unsorted PBMCs. Compared with the aged group, the long-lived group had more naive CD4+ T cells, fewer expanded clones and increased TCR diversity, suggesting age selection. As age increased, observed TCR beta diversity per million T cells dropped in a roughly linear way, and a significant reduction was already evident by age around 41.

This clonotype was counted ten times or more. What this receptor recognizes is not known. The input lacks base qualities; no much larger clone sits a single base away. The roughly 37 donors, aged about 6 to 100 years, were systemically healthy Caucasian individuals from Russia. Ten milliliters of peripheral blood were drawn from each donor into EDTA-treated Vacutainer tubes. Ficoll-Paque density-gradient centrifugation was used to isolate PBMCs, with at least 6.5 million per sample. Total RNA was extracted from PBMCs with Trizol reagent, with at least 6 micrograms obtained per sample. Naive CD45RAhigh/CD27high T cell percentages were measured by flow cytometry on a PBMC aliquot from every donor. Deletion took 5 bases off V and 0 bases off J, with a span of 10 bases between the germline ends. Via the germline V gene, CDR1 is SNHLY and CDR2 FYNNEI. From cysteine to phenylalanine, the CDR3 is 15 amino acids long. Only the CDR3 DNA is retained, 45 bases long and in frame from the first base.

This TCR came from a woman aged 80 or over in good health. The chain uses TRBV2 and TRBJ1-4, with no confident D gene call. Sequenced input: blood. The DNA reads as follows: TGTGCCAGCAGTCGAGGAGGGACAACTAATGAAAAACTGTTTTTT. The resulting protein is CASSRGGTTNEKLFF. Here the CDR3 is joined to the reference TRBV2 and TRBJ1-4 genes, and the full variable domain is: EPEVTQTPSHQVTQMGQEVILRCVPISNHLYFYWYRQILGQKVEFLVSFYNNEISEKSEIFDDQFSVERPDGSNFTLKIRSTKLEDSAMYFCASSRGGTTNEKLFFGSGTQLSVL.